These 27 T cell receptor beta chains share one sample of origin, sequenced in a study of blood T cell repertoires in COVID-19. The table came from immunoSEQ multiplex PCR; TCRdb's copy has only in-frame clones and leaves some out. The sample contains about 230,000 clones, roughly four fifths of which appear only once. Material: peripheral blood. The receptor source for this set is a woman aged 80 or over with COVID-19, enrolled during active disease.

CDR3 DNA: TGTGCCAGCAGCTTACGGGACAGCGACTTCTATGGCTACACCTTC. Residues: CASSLRDSDFYGYTF. This chain links TRBV7-9 with TRBJ1-2; 7 bases are a match to TRBD1. This CDR3 spans 15 amino acids. CDR1 is SEHNR, CDR2 FQNEAQ, per germline (reference sequence). The ends lost 2 bases at V and 4 bases at J; junction bases unmatched: 7.

On this clone: In the same sample, other DNA sequences code for this CDR3. The rearrangement joins TRBV29-1 to TRBJ1-1; 7 bases map to TRBD1. The V segment lost 6 bases and the J segment 3 bases; nucleotides outside the gene matches: 4. Germline V gene sequence: CDR1 SQVTM, CDR2 ANQGSEA. There are 12 residues in the CDR3. CDR3 sequence: CSVVTGYTEAFF. Here the CDR3 DNA reads TGCAGCGTCGTGACAGGGTACACTGAAGCTTTCTTT.

This chain joins TRBV7-2 and TRBJ2-2; TRBD1 is a possible D gene (9 bases). Trimming shortened V by 4 bases and J by 6 bases, and 24 bases separated the two germline ends. The length of the CDR3 is 18 residues. Germline loops: CDR1 SGHTA, CDR2 FQGNSA. The CDR3: CASSSAGGQGKSSGELFF. The CDR3 DNA follows: TGTGCCAGCAGCTCCGCGGGGGGACAGGGAAAAAGCTCCGGGGAGCTGTTTTTT.

The chain recombines TRBV3-1 (or the pseudogene TRBV3-2) with TRBJ2-3, with 8 nucleotides matching TRBD1. CDR1 and CDR2 from the germline V gene are LGHDT and YNNKEL (reference sequence). The CDR3 runs 13 residues. Trimming removed 3 bases from V and 7 bases from J; junction bases left unmatched: 3. The CDR3 loop is CASSHGTGNTQYF. DNA of the CDR3: TGTGCCAGCAGCCACGGGACAGGAAATACGCAGTATTTT.

The chain joins TRBV28 to TRBJ1-5; possible D gene TRBD1, 5 bases. Germline V gene data show CDR1 as MDHEN and CDR2 as SYDVKM. The CDR3 runs 15 residues. V lost 8 bases, J lost 5 bases, and 19 bases lay in between. CDR3 sequence: CASDSIGQGDQPQHF. The CDR3 bases are TGTGCCAGCGATTCGATTGGACAAGGCGATCAGCCCCAGCATTTT.

This clone was seen just once. This chain connects TRBV19 to TRBJ2-7; TRBD1 agrees at 7 bases. V lost 5 bases to trimming and J lost 2 bases; unmatched junction nucleotides: 9. There are 15 residues in the CDR3. In germline, CDR1 is LNHDA, CDR2 SQIVND (reference sequence). CDR3 in DNA: TGTGCCAGTAGTGTCGACAGGGATGGAACCTACGAGCAGTACTTC. Encoded protein: CASSVDRDGTYEQYF.

The rearrangement links TRBV27 to TRBJ1-2, with 9 nucleotides matching TRBD1. The CDR3 is 13 amino acids. With V trimmed by 8 bases and J by 4 bases, 5 bases remained unmatched. Germline V gives CDR1 MNHEY, CDR2 SMNVEV (reference sequence). The CDR3 sequence: CASWDRAIYGYTF. The CDR3 nucleotides are TGTGCCAGCTGGGACAGGGCGATCTATGGCTACACCTTC.

The count of this clone is one. The genes are TRBV7-9 and TRBJ2-7; TRBD1 agrees at 7 bases. Trimming took 5 bases from V and 5 from J; bases not matched to a gene: 12. This CDR3 is built from 15 residues. CDR1 and CDR2 from the germline V gene are SEHNR and FQNEAQ (reference sequence). The CDR3 DNA sequence: TGTGCCAGCAGCCGTCTGGGACAGACGACCAACGAGCAGTACTTC. Its protein product is CASSRLGQTTNEQYF.

This sequence joins TRBV4-2 and TRBJ2-2; TRBD1 matches 8 bases. Germline lookup yields CDR1 LGHNA and CDR2 YNFKEQ. V lost 2 bases to trimming and J lost 3 bases; unmatched junction nucleotides: 11. This CDR3 has 18 amino acids. CDR3 coding DNA: TGTGCCAGCAGCCAATGGTCCTACAGGGGGGATGACACCGGGGAGCTGTTTTTT. It encodes CASSQWSYRGDDTGELFF.

This clone was seen more than once but under ten times. This chain connects TRBV4-1 to TRBJ2-1; 11 bases match TRBD1. Germline loops: CDR1 MGHRA, CDR2 YSYEKL. Trimming cost V 3 bases and J 6 bases; bases outside gene matches: 4. CDR3 length equals 15 residues. The CDR3 DNA reads TGCGCCAGCAGCCAGACCGGGACAGGGGGCAATGAGCAGTTCTTC. This encodes CASSQTGTGGNEQFF.

The chain combines TRBV2 with TRBJ1-3; D possibly corresponds to TRBD1 (5 bases). The V gene lost 3 bases and the J gene lost 2 bases, with 14 bases spanning the gap. The CDR3 spans 16 residues. The germline V gene encodes CDR1 SNHLY and CDR2 FYNNEI. The CDR3 spells CASSERRAGAGNTIYF. The DNA of the CDR3 is TGTGCCAGCAGTGAGCGCAGGGCTGGGGCTGGAAACACCATATATTTT.

The chain employs TRBV7-9 and TRBJ2-4, with D perhaps matching TRBD2 (5 bases). V was pared by 10 bases and J by 1 base, with 11 bases between. The CDR3 has 13 amino acids. From germline, CDR1 is SEHNR and CDR2 FQNEAQ (reference sequence). CDR3 region: CAIGESAKNIQYF. In nucleotides, the CDR3 is TGTGCCATTGGGGAGTCGGCCAAAAACATTCAGTACTTC.

This chain connects TRBV18 to TRBJ1-1, with unresolved D. The CDR3 is made up of 17 amino acids. From germline, CDR1 is KGHSH and CDR2 LQKENI. V gave up 6 bases and J gave up 5 bases, with 25 bases separating them. The CDR3: CASSPNEAAPERTEAFF. The CDR3 region has the DNA TGTGCCAGCTCTCCTAACGAGGCGGCCCCCGAAAGGACTGAAGCTTTCTTT.

The rearrangement joins TRBV5-6 to TRBJ1-6; D possibly corresponds to TRBD1 (5 bases). In germline, CDR1 is SGHDT, CDR2 YYEEEE. The CDR3 contains 15 residues. The V and J ends lost 3 bases and 0 bases respectively, with 7 bases between them. The CDR3 bases are TGTGCCAGCAGCTCGGGGGACTCCTATAATTCACCCCTCCACTTT. This encodes CASSSGDSYNSPLHF.

The rearrangement links TRBV28 to TRBJ1-1, with D possibly matching TRBD1 (6 bases). The germline gives CDR1 MDHEN, CDR2 SYDVKM. CDR3 length: 14 residues. V lost 7 bases to trimming and J lost 4 bases, with 16 bases between them. CDR3 DNA: TGTGCCAGCATCAATGCAGGGGAGGGCACTGAAGCTTTCTTT. This codes for CASINAGEGTEAFF.

The chain joins TRBV3-1 (or the pseudogene TRBV3-2) to TRBJ1-2, with 7 bases aligning to TRBD1. Germline CDR1 reads LGHDT; CDR2 reads YNNKEL (reference sequence). V shed 6 bases, J shed 5 bases, and the junction held 9 bases outside the gene matches. The CDR3 consists of 14 residues. CDR3: CASSQYRGEYGYTF. Written as DNA, the CDR3 is TGTGCCAGCAGTCAATACAGGGGCGAATATGGCTACACCTTC.

V usage is TRBV3-1 (or the pseudogene TRBV3-2) and J usage is TRBJ1-1; D remains unclear. CDR1 and CDR2 (germline): LGHDT, YNNKEL (reference sequence). V was clipped by 3 bases and J by 5 bases, with 7 bases between them. This CDR3 spans 12 amino acids. The CDR3 DNA is TGTGCCAGCAGCCAGCTCGAGACTGAAGCTTTCTTT. Translation gives CASSQLETEAFF.

The V call is TRBV9, the J call TRBJ2-7; D perhaps matches TRBD1 (5 bases). With 3 bases removed from V and 2 bases from J, the gap between germline ends came to 9 bases. This CDR3 is built from 13 residues. Germline lookup yields CDR1 SGDLS and CDR2 YYNGEE. The DNA of the CDR3 is TGTGCCAGCAGCGAAACAGGAGCCTACGAGCAGTACTTC. Protein sequence: CASSETGAYEQYF.

The chain couples TRBV11-2 to TRBJ1-2; 8 nucleotides align to TRBD1. The CDR3 is 16 residues long. The ends lost 5 bases at V and 4 bases at J; junction bases unmatched: 12. Germline CDR1 is SGHAT and CDR2 is FQNNGV. CDR3 sequence (DNA): TGTGCCAGCAGCCCCCCCGGGACAGGAGGTCTCTATGGCTACACCTTC. Its translation is CASSPPGTGGLYGYTF.

The chain carries TRBV7-9 and TRBJ1-5; D is perhaps TRBD1 (5 bases). From germline, CDR1 is SEHNR and CDR2 FQNEAQ (reference sequence). Trimming took 1 base from V and 7 from J, leaving 20 bases between them. The CDR3 spans 17 residues. The CDR3 loop is CASSLVGSGAGRQPQHF. CDR3 nucleotides: TGTGCCAGCAGCTTAGTAGGTAGTGGGGCCGGAAGACAGCCCCAGCATTTT.

This chain connects TRBV24-1 to TRBJ2-1; TRBD2 matches at 8 bases. Germline V lookup: CDR1 KGHDR, CDR2 SFDVKD. The CDR3 is 17 residues long. The V gene end was trimmed by 6 bases and the J gene end by 1 base; junction bases not matched to a gene: 10. CDR3 amino acids: CATSSVTAGGSYNEQFF. The CDR3 coding sequence is TGTGCCACCAGTTCTGTGACGGCGGGAGGATCCTACAATGAGCAGTTCTTC.

Details on this clone: At one of its ends the junction is not consistent with the germline gene, which may arise from a read error. The chain uses TRBV20-1 and TRBJ2-1, with 8 bases that match TRBD2. The germline V gene has CDR1 DFQATT and CDR2 SNEGSKA (reference sequence). CDR3 length: 10 amino acids. CDR3 sequence: CSARARGGLF. The CDR3 coding sequence is TGCAGTGCTAGAGCCCGGGGGGGGCTCTTC.

This sequence joins TRBV12-5 and TRBJ1-2, with TRBD1 matching 7 bases. Germline V CDR1 and CDR2: LGHNT, FRNRAP. The CDR3 spans 13 residues. The junction had 9 bases not matched to a gene; V was cut back by 8 bases and J by 6 bases. The CDR3 DNA sequence: TGTGCTAGTACCCTGGGACAGACTGATGGCTACACCTTC. It is translated as CASTLGQTDGYTF.

This chain connects TRBV28 to TRBJ1-6; 7 nucleotides agree with TRBD1. V shed 4 bases and J 10 bases; nucleotides not matched to a gene: 7. Germline loops: CDR1 MDHEN, CDR2 SYDVKM. CDR3 size: 14 residues. CDR3 in amino acids: CASSYFTGESPLHF. The CDR3 nucleotides read TGTGCCAGCAGTTACTTTACAGGGGAATCACCCCTCCACTTT.

This sequence joins TRBV12-3 or TRBV12-4 and TRBJ1-2; D is unclear. CDR3 length: 12 amino acids. With 6 bases removed from V and 4 bases from J, the gap between germline ends came to 9 bases. The CDR3: CASSSGPYGYTF. As DNA, the CDR3 is TGTGCCAGCAGCAGCGGGCCCTATGGCTACACCTTC.

The CDR3 is CASSLGQPSPLHF. The DNA of the CDR3 is TGCGCCAGCAGCTTGGGACAGCCATCACCCCTCCACTTT. This sequence joins TRBV5-1 and TRBJ1-6, with D maybe TRBD1 (5 bases). The CDR3 length is 13 residues. Germline V CDR1 and CDR2: SGHRS, YFSETQ. V lost 0 bases to trimming and J lost 10 bases, with 8 bases between them.

This chain links TRBV20-1 with TRBJ1-4; TRBD1 agrees at 8 bases. The trim removed 5 bases at V and 14 bases at J, leaving 7 bases unmatched. Germline V CDR1 and CDR2: DFQATT, SNEGSKA (reference sequence). The CDR3 length is 11 residues. The CDR3 reads CSAGPDRALFF. Written as DNA, the CDR3 is TGCAGTGCTGGGCCGGACAGGGCGCTGTTTTTT.